The clone carrying this TCR beta chain was picked up a small number of times. V was trimmed by 0 bases and J by 13 bases, leaving 12 bases between them. The CDR3 is 12 amino acids. CDR1 and CDR2 from the germline V gene are LNHNV and YYDKDF (reference sequence). Profiling relied on immunoSEQ multiplex PCR, and the TCRdb table lists in-frame clones only, not all of them. This table has 150,000 to 200,000 clones, about three quarters appearing once. The sample belongs to a study of cytomegalovirus exposure and HLA in healthy donors. V gene TRBV15 combines with J gene TRBJ1-2; D is undetermined. The clonotype was recovered from a woman younger than 45 in good health and CMV-seronegative. Material: PBMCs. In DNA form, the CDR3 reads TGTGCCACCAGCAGAGATATGACTCCCCGCACCTTC. This gives the protein CATSRDMTPRTF. Full variable domain (outside the CDR3, taken from reference TRBV15 and TRBJ1-2): DAMVIQNPRYQVTQFGKPVTLSCSQTLNHNVMYWYQQKSSQAPKLLFHYYDKDFNNEADTPDNFQSRRPNTSFCFLDIRSPGLGDTAMYLCATSRDMTPRTFGSGTRLTVV.